This entry lists 30 T cell receptor beta chains sequenced from one sample in a study of T cells after yellow fever vaccination. MiXCR was run by TCRdb on the 5' RACE reads, yielding one entry per CDR3 protein. Seen here are tens of thousands of distinct CDR3 sequences, around 7% observed once, and the top ten hold about 33%. Here the sequenced sample was CD8+ T cells sorted from PBMCs, taken around 5 days after the first yellow fever vaccination. These receptors all come from a man aged 18 to 35 who received the YFV17D yellow fever vaccine.

This clonotype was counted ten times or more. This chain uses TRBV29-1 with TRBJ2-1; D remains ambiguous. Germline CDR1 reads SQVTM; CDR2 reads ANQGSEA. This CDR3 is 13 amino acids long. V was clipped by 5 bases and J by 0 bases, with 8 bases between them. CDR3 DNA sequence: TGCAGCGTTCGCTTGGTCTCCTACAATGAGCAGTTCTTC. Translated, it gives CSVRLVSYNEQFF.

This clonotype was found many times. The V gene is TRBV5-5, the J gene TRBJ2-1; 12 bases line up with TRBD2. Germline loops: CDR1 SGHKS, CDR2 YYEKEE (reference sequence). The CDR3 runs to 15 residues. Unmatched junction bases numbered 8, after V lost 4 bases and J lost 9 bases. In nucleotides, the CDR3 is TGTGCCAGCAGCCCCCCTCTAGCGGGGGGGCGTGAGCAGTTCTTC. It specifies CASSPPLAGGREQFF.

This clonotype showed up just a few times. V usage is TRBV19 and J usage is TRBJ1-6, with 10 bases aligning to TRBD1. From germline, CDR1 is LNHDA and CDR2 SQIVND (reference sequence). V shed 4 bases and J 9 bases; nucleotides not matched to a gene: 6. This CDR3 region has 15 residues. This CDR3 is CASSTPDRGSSPLHF. CDR3 nucleotides: TGTGCCAGTAGTACGCCGGACAGGGGGTCTTCACCCCTCCACTTT.

This clonotype was seen at least ten times. V gene TRBV3-1 combines with J gene TRBJ1-2; D is unclear. CDR1 LGHDT and CDR2 YNNKEL come from the germline V gene (reference sequence). Trimming took off 0 bases at V and 3 bases at J, with 14 bases between the two ends. The CDR3 contains 16 residues. The CDR3, as DNA: TGTGCCAGCAGCCAAGATGCGGCGGGTCTATACTATGGCTACACCTTC. Amino acids: CASSQDAAGLYYGYTF.

Ten or more counts support this clonotype. The rearrangement links TRBV5-1 to TRBJ2-2; 9 nucleotides agree with TRBD2. Trimming at V came to 5 bases and at J to 1 base, leaving 9 bases not matched to a gene. The CDR3 covers 17 residues. Looked up from germline, CDR1 is SGHRS and CDR2 is YFSETQ. The CDR3 DNA reads as TGCGCCAGCAGATCGTATAGCGGGGGCAGGAACACCGGGGAGCTGTTTTTT. Its protein is CASRSYSGGRNTGELFF.

This clonotype has a count of ten or more. The J gene is TRBJ2-7, the V gene TRBV20-1, with 7 bases aligning to TRBD2. This CDR3 region has 15 residues. The V and J ends lost 2 bases and 2 bases, in that order; junction bases with no gene match: 9. Germline lookup yields CDR1 DFQATT and CDR2 SNEGSKA (reference sequence). This chain's CDR3 is CSARPDAGVPYEQYF. DNA for the CDR3: TGCAGTGCTAGACCGGACGCGGGGGTGCCCTACGAGCAGTACTTC.

This clonotype came up many times. The J gene is TRBJ2-1, the V gene TRBV20-1, with unresolved D. This CDR3 contains 16 residues. Germline CDR1 reads DFQATT; CDR2 reads SNEGSKA (reference sequence). The CDR3 is CSSVGSTQRSYNEQFF. Written as DNA, the CDR3 is TGCAGCTCAGTGGGTTCCACCCAGCGCTCCTACAATGAGCAGTTCTTC.

This clonotype was seen more than once but under ten times. This chain connects TRBV3-1 to TRBJ2-3; TRBD2 aligns across 8 bases. V was pared by 0 bases and J by 4 bases, with 12 bases of the junction left unmatched. CDR1 is LGHDT, CDR2 YNNKEL, per germline (reference sequence). The CDR3 has 18 amino acids. The CDR3 sequence is CASSQDLPAGARADTQYF. The CDR3 bases are TGTGCCAGCAGCCAAGATTTACCAGCGGGGGCCAGGGCAGATACGCAGTATTTT.

For the CDR3, the DNA is TGTGCCAGCAGCTCCTCCCTCCCAACTAATGAAAAACTGTTTTTT. Translating gives CASSSSLPTNEKLFF. The chain joins TRBV12-3 or TRBV12-4 to TRBJ1-4; D gene ambiguous. V lost 6 bases to trimming and J lost 0 bases, with 11 bases between them. This CDR3 spans 15 amino acids.

By sample share, this clonotype is large. The chain carries TRBV6-4 and TRBJ2-6, with 8 bases identical to TRBD1. The V gene end was trimmed by 0 bases and the J gene end by 2 bases; junction bases not matched to a gene: 0. The CDR3 consists of 16 residues. Germline CDR1 is MRHNA and CDR2 is SNTAGT. In nucleotides, the CDR3 is TGTGCCAGCAGTGACTCGACAGGGGCTGGGGCCAACGTCCTGACTTTC. Its translation: CASSDSTGAGANVLTF.

The chain is built from TRBV7-2 and TRBJ1-6; 7 bases align to TRBD1. This CDR3 has 15 residues. The J segment lost 11 bases and the V segment lost 5 bases, leaving 12 bases of the junction unmatched. Germline values: CDR1 SGHTA, CDR2 FQGNSA. In DNA, the CDR3 is TGTGCCAGCAGCCCGAGGACAGGCTACTCTCCACCCCTCCACTTT. Protein sequence: CASSPRTGYSPPLHF.

This clonotype was found many times. The chain couples TRBV6-2 or TRBV6-3 to TRBJ2-1; D gene unclear. CDR3 length equals 12 residues. Germline V CDR1 and CDR2: MNHEY, SVGEGT. Trimming pared 4 bases from V and 6 bases from J, leaving 7 bases between. In nucleotides, the CDR3 is TGTGCCAGCAGTTTCCCACCCAATGAGCAGTTCTTC. This encodes CASSFPPNEQFF.

This clonotype was seen a handful of times. V is TRBV21-1 and J is TRBJ2-7; the table's D call, TRBD1, has no DNA check behind it. TRBV21-1 constitutes a pseudogene. The CDR3 loop spans 16 amino acids. The chain's CDR3 is CASSGGHRGSSYEQYV. The CDR3 region has the DNA TGTGCCAGCAGCGGGGGACACCGGGGAAGCTCCTACGAGCAGTACGTC.

V gene TRBV4-1 combines with J gene TRBJ2-3; 7 nucleotides agree with TRBD2. V shed 5 bases, J shed 0 bases, and the junction held 5 bases outside the gene matches. This CDR3 has 15 residues. Germline V gene lookup returns CDR1 MGHRA and CDR2 YSYEKL. CDR3 sequence: CASSTFSGSTDTQYF. The CDR3 bases are TGCGCCAGCAGCACATTTAGCGGGAGCACAGATACGCAGTATTTT.

The rearrangement joins TRBV12-3 or TRBV12-4 to TRBJ1-4; D is possibly TRBD1 (5 bases). The CDR3 runs to 14 residues. V lost 6 bases and J 5 bases, leaving 13 bases between the germline ends. Here the CDR3 reads CASSPETVNEKLFF. For the CDR3, the DNA is TGTGCCAGCAGCCCCGAGACAGTCAATGAAAAACTGTTTTTT.

This chain uses TRBV5-4 with TRBJ2-7; tentative D call: TRBD1 (8 bases). CDR1 is SGHNT, CDR2 YYREEE, per germline (reference sequence). V dropped 6 bases and J dropped 3 bases, with 13 bases sitting between them. The CDR3 runs 13 residues. CDR3 nucleotide sequence: TGTGCCAGCAAGGGGGGGACAGGCTACGAGCAGTACTTC. It translates to CASKGGTGYEQYF. Using reference TRBV5-4 and TRBJ2-7 for the parts outside the CDR3, the full variable domain is ETGVTQSPTHLIKTRGQQVTLRCSSQSGHNTVSWYQQALGQGPQFIFQYYREEENGRGNFPPRFSGLQFPNYSSELNVNALELDDSALYLCASKGGTGYEQYFGPGTRLTVT.

This clonotype was recorded at least ten times. J is TRBJ2-5 and V is TRBV20-1; 9 nucleotides match TRBD2. Losses at the gene ends were 2 bases for V and 5 bases for J; bases not matched to a gene: 12. CDR3 length: 16 residues. Germline V gene lookup returns CDR1 DFQATT and CDR2 SNEGSKA (reference sequence). CDR3 in DNA: TGCAGTGCTAGATCTCCCGGGACTAGCATAGTGGAGACCCAGTACTTC. Translation: CSARSPGTSIVETQYF.

This sequence joins TRBV3-1 and TRBJ2-5; D is undetermined. V lost 2 bases to trimming and J lost 2 bases, with 12 bases between them. This CDR3 has 15 residues. Germline lookup yields CDR1 LGHDT and CDR2 YNNKEL (reference sequence). The CDR3 loop reads CASSQLRTPQETQYF. The CDR3 DNA follows: TGTGCCAGCAGCCAACTCAGGACGCCTCAAGAGACCCAGTACTTC.

Written as DNA, the CDR3 is TGTGCCAGCAGCCAAGAATGGTCGGACACCGGGGAGCTGTTTTTT. Translating gives CASSQEWSDTGELFF. The chain recombines TRBV14 with TRBJ2-2; D not resolved. The V end lost 0 bases, the J end lost 3 bases, and 8 bases lay between the germline ends. This CDR3 has 15 residues. CDR1 and CDR2 from the germline V gene are SGHDN and FVKESK.

This clonotype has a count of ten or more. The chain joins TRBV29-1 to TRBJ1-2; D remains unclear. In germline, CDR1 is SQVTM, CDR2 ANQGSEA. CDR3 length equals 20 residues. V dropped 6 bases and J dropped 0 bases, with 32 bases sitting between them. The CDR3 spells CSVNRRELTMATGANYGYTF. CDR3 DNA: TGCAGCGTAAATCGGCGGGAGCTAACTATGGCTACTGGGGCTAACTATGGCTACACCTTC.

There are many counts of this clonotype. The gene calls are TRBV6-2 or TRBV6-3 and TRBJ1-1, with D unresolved. V was shortened by 5 bases and J by 2 bases, with 12 bases between the two germline ends. CDR3 size: 14 residues. Germline V CDR1 and CDR2: MNHEY, SVGEGT. CDR3 amino acids: CASSAIRANTEAFF. CDR3 DNA sequence: TGTGCCAGCAGTGCAATTCGGGCCAACACTGAAGCTTTCTTT.

Only a few counts were recorded for this clonotype. V is TRBV10-1 and J is TRBJ2-7; 7 bases are a match to TRBD1. In germline, CDR1 is WNHNN, CDR2 SYGVQD (reference sequence). The CDR3 extends over 12 amino acids. V gave up 11 bases and J gave up 3 bases; unmatched junction bases: 7. CDR3 amino acids: CAPWTGFYEQYV. The CDR3 DNA reads as TGCGCCCCTTGGACAGGCTTCTACGAGCAGTACGTC.

In its sample, this clonotype was seen a few times. This rearrangement joins TRBV3-1 to TRBJ1-6; D perhaps matches TRBD1 (6 bases). Germline lookup yields CDR1 LGHDT and CDR2 YNNKEL (reference sequence). The ends were cut back, 0 bases at V and 12 bases at J, with 21 bases in the middle. The CDR3 covers 17 residues. The CDR3 region is CASSQEVFREGDGPLHF. CDR3 sequence (DNA): TGTGCCAGCAGCCAAGAAGTCTTTCGGGAGGGGGACGGACCCCTCCACTTT.

A few counts support this clonotype. The chain couples TRBV27 to TRBJ2-1, with D perhaps matching TRBD2 (5 bases). The V and J ends lost 8 bases and 4 bases respectively, with 18 bases between them. The CDR3 has 15 amino acids. In germline, CDR1 is MNHEY, CDR2 SMNVEV (reference sequence). In nucleotides, the CDR3 is TGTGCCAGCTCTTACGGGATCGGAGTTTACAATGAGCAGTTCTTC. Its protein is CASSYGIGVYNEQFF.

This clonotype was picked up a small number of times. The genes are TRBV4-1 and TRBJ2-1, with 12 bases fitting TRBD2. J lost 1 base, V lost 1 base, and 8 bases had no gene match. The CDR3 length is 19 residues. Germline lookup yields CDR1 MGHRA and CDR2 YSYEKL. As DNA, the CDR3 is TGCGCCAGCAGCCAAGTATGGCCTAGCGGGGGGGCGTCCTACAATGAGCAGTTCTTC. Protein: CASSQVWPSGGASYNEQFF.

This clonotype was picked up a small number of times. The J gene is TRBJ2-7, the V gene TRBV27; D is undetermined. Between the trimmed V and J ends, which lost 8 bases and 5 bases, there was a span of 10 bases. There are 11 residues in the CDR3. Germline CDR1 is MNHEY and CDR2 is SMNVEV (reference sequence). CDR3 amino acids: CASSKGHEQYF. The CDR3 nucleotides read TGTGCCAGCTCCAAGGGCCACGAGCAGTACTTC.

The sample holds a few counts of this clonotype. The chain uses TRBV28 and TRBJ2-1; 10 bases are shared with TRBD2. The J segment lost 3 bases and the V segment lost 5 bases, leaving 4 bases of the junction unmatched. The CDR3 is 15 amino acids. CDR1 and CDR2 (germline): MDHEN, SYDVKM. The CDR3 DNA follows: TGTGCCAGCAGTCGCGTAGCGGGGGGCTACAATGAGCAGTTCTTC. Its translation is CASSRVAGGYNEQFF.

This chain uses TRBV29-1 with TRBJ2-2, with TRBD1 matching 9 bases. Germline values: CDR1 SQVTM, CDR2 ANQGSEA. Trimming removed 7 bases from V and 8 bases from J; junction bases left unmatched: 11. This CDR3 has 14 residues. The CDR3 sequence: CSGMDRGSVGELFF. CDR3 nucleotides: TGCAGCGGGATGGACAGGGGATCGGTGGGGGAGCTGTTTTTT.

J is TRBJ2-1 and V is TRBV28, with D possibly being TRBD2 (5 bases). This CDR3 is 12 amino acids long. The germline V gene has CDR1 MDHEN and CDR2 SYDVKM. Trimming took off 5 bases at V and 12 bases at J, with 14 bases between the two ends. For the CDR3, the DNA is TGTGCCAGCAGTCCCCGGACTGGTCGGCAGTTCTTC. Translated, it gives CASSPRTGRQFF.

The chain carries TRBV12-3 or TRBV12-4 and TRBJ2-7; 10 bases are shared with TRBD1. The CDR3 length is 15 residues. The J segment lost 2 bases and the V segment lost 5 bases, leaving 6 bases of the junction unmatched. The CDR3 DNA follows: TGTGCCAGCAGTCTTTTTGGGACAGGGGCCTACGAGCAGTACTTC. As protein: CASSLFGTGAYEQYF.